This T cell receptor beta chain was retrieved from a study of blood T cell repertoires in COVID-19. The CDR3 sequence is 16 residues long. CDR1 and CDR2 from the germline V gene are MDHEN and SYDVKM. Trimming took off 5 bases at V and 3 bases at J, with 16 bases between the two ends. Original handling: Amplification from reference gene primers served as the basis for estimated nucleated cell counts. Using immunoSEQ multiplex PCR, the repertoire was profiled, and TCRdb retains in-frame clones only, with some absent. Clone size and the V and J calls come from that table; the DNA yielded D and trimming. The data show about 86,000 clones, approximately 87% seen once.

The J gene is TRBJ2-2, the V gene TRBV28; D unclear. Input material: peripheral blood. This clonotype was obtained from a human donor in a cohort sampled during active COVID-19. CDR3 region: CASSVLGVSDTGELFF. The CDR3 DNA reads as TGTGCCAGCAGTGTTCTAGGAGTCAGTGACACCGGGGAGCTGTTTTTT.